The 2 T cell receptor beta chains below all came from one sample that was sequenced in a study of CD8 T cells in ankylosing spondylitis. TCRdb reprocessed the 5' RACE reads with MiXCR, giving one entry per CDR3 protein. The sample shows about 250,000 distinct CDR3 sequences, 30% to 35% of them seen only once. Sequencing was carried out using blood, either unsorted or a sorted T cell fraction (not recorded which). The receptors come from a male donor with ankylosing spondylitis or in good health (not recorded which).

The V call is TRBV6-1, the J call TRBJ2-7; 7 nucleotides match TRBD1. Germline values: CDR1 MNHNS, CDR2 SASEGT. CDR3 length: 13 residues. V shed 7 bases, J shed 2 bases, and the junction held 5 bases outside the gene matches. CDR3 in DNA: TGTGCCAGCAAAGGGACAGCGACCTACGAGCAGTACTTC. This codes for CASKGTATYEQYF.

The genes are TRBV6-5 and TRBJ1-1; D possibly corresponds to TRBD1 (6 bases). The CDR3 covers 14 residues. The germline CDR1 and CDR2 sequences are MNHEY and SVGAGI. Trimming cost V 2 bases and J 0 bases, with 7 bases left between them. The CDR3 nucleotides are TGTGCCAGCAGTTACAGGGGGGTGAACACTGAAGCTTTCTTT. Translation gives CASSYRGVNTEAFF.